Listed here is a single T cell receptor (beta chain). The antigen remains undetermined. This entry is derived from a study of cytomegalovirus exposure and HLA in healthy donors. Overall study findings and caveats: Immune exposure was documented only through CMV serostatus. Versus the approximately 720-donor mean, an Asian-associated ancestry cluster reportedly showed fewer N-insertions in a later analysis. With later analysis, a missense DCLRE1C variant became linked to TCR beta V- and J-gene trimming. Evidence from a later analysis indicated that most CMV-associated TCR beta chains looked HLA-restricted.

Both 60 Vbeta primers and 13 Jbeta primers went into the PCR. Profiled with immunoSEQ multiplex PCR; TCRdb holds only in-frame clones, not every one. The data show roughly 180,000 clones, with roughly 80% seen just once and about 2.4% held by the top ten. The receptor was derived from a male donor in good health and CMV-seronegative. Sequencing was done on a sample of PBMCs.

The CDR3 sequence: CASSSRGLAGGRHNEQFF. Here the CDR3 DNA reads TGCGCCAGCAGCTCCCGCGGACTAGCGGGGGGGCGGCACAATGAGCAGTTCTTC. This rearrangement joins TRBV5-1 to TRBJ2-1; TRBD2 aligns across 15 bases. Germline assignment: CDR1 SGHRS and CDR2 YFSETQ. The CDR3 covers 18 residues. The J segment lost 5 bases and the V segment lost 3 bases, leaving 9 bases of the junction unmatched.